The present T cell receptor (beta chain) was sequenced within a study of blood T cell repertoires in COVID-19 (dated by TCRdb to about 2020). Background on the whole study: The collaborator samples originated in the United States, Italy and Spain and spanned the acute and convalescent phases of COVID-19. The samples were drawn from two sources: the first 160 participants of the ongoing ImmuneRACE study, and 1,254 subjects contributed by 6 global collaborators. The prospective study material was composed of cDNA or gDNA derived from T cells, B-cell-depleted T cells, or PBMCs. The repertoires were released in a freely available public database meant as a resource for research on the immune response to SARS-CoV-2. Deeply sampled blood TCRbeta repertoires from subjects exposed to, actively infected with, or recovered from COVID-19 were included in the dataset. Sample metadata almost always included a de-identified subject ID, COVID-19 status, age in years and sex. HLA class I and class II types, where available, came from metadata supplied by the sample provider rather than from assay-based typing.

Participants in the prospective study were enrolled through a virtual design, were aged roughly 18 to 100 years, and lived in roughly 24 United States geographic areas. In the prospective study, cohorts were assigned on the basis of participant-reported clinical history obtained from a screening survey and a study questionnaire. Recovered participants in ImmuneRACE Cohort 3 were defined by two consecutive negative NP/OP PCR tests, clearance by a healthcare professional, or resolution of symptoms. In the prospective study, mobile phlebotomists collected whole blood, serum and a nasopharyngeal or oropharyngeal swab from each participant. Participants in the prospective study had the option to provide additional blood draws and questionnaires over a roughly 2-month period. Blood samples from the prospective study were shipped frozen or at room temperature prior to DNA extraction. TCRbeta CDR3 regions were amplified from genomic DNA by means of the immunoSEQ Assay, a bias-controlled multiplex PCR. Per the source publication's procedure: Within the assay, amplification of reference gene primers was used to estimate how many nucleated cells each sample contained. Sequence reads were collapsed and filtered to measure the absolute abundance of every unique TCRbeta CDR3 rearrangement. For each sample, productive Simpson clonality was calculated as the square root of Simpson's diversity index over productive rearrangements. The immuneACCESS repertoire file appears here via TCRdb, limited to in-frame rearrangements. These files lack a portion of the clones; in checked studies, under half of the deficit traces to unresolved V genes, and the cause of the others is not known. V and J calls and clone size follow that table, whereas D and trimming were derived from the DNA. The sample table shows roughly 500,000 clones, and about nine tenths are seen once. Clones ranked in the top ten supply under 9.5% of the sample.

This clone was recorded a few times. No antigen is known for it. Base qualities are missing; no much larger clone stands one base away. Overall study outcomes, separate from this receptor: How much clinical and demographic metadata was included differed by source and by participant, and the metadata was provided uncurated.

V trim: 4 bases; J trim: 4 bases; unmatched bases: 10. CDR1 and CDR2 are read off the germline V gene as SGHDT and YYEEEE. From the cysteine through the phenylalanine, the CDR3 covers 16 amino acids. The DNA shown is the 48-base CDR3, in frame from base 1. The rearranged chain carries TRBV5-6 and TRBJ2-5, and TRBD2 aligns with 10 junction nucleotides. The sequence came from a woman aged 55-69 years who had recovered from COVID-19. The sample consisted of PBMCs or T cells enriched from blood (not recorded which). The nucleotides read TGTGCCAGCAGCCTCCCCCCAGCGGGGGGGAGAGAGACCCAGTACTTC. It codes for CASSLPPAGGRETQYF.